This record concerns one T cell receptor beta chain sequence. These data originate in a study of blood T cell repertoires in COVID-19. Study details: From the United States, Italy and Spain came samples of acute and convalescent COVID-19.

This CDR3 spans 19 amino acids. From germline, CDR1 is SGHDT and CDR2 YYEEEE. The V and J ends lost 5 bases and 0 bases respectively, with 24 bases between them. Produced via immunoSEQ multiplex PCR; TCRdb's table is partial and in-frame only. The top ten hold 3.5% to 5.5% of the sample, which has around 150,000 clones, around 78% seen once. This TCR was sampled from a woman of 80 years or more with active or convalescent COVID-19. V is TRBV5-6 and J is TRBJ2-1, with D possibly matching TRBD1 (5 bases). The sequencing sample was made of peripheral blood. The DNA for the CDR3 is TGTGCCAGCAGTCCTTTGAACCATCTCAGGGCAGTCTCCTACAATGAGCAGTTCTTC. Its protein product is CASSPLNHLRAVSYNEQFF. Variable domain in full (rest from reference TRBV5-6 and TRBJ2-1): DAGVTQSPTHLIKTRGQQVTLRCSPKSGHDTVSWYQQALGQGPQFIFQYYEEEERQRGNFPDRFSGHQFPNYSSELNVNALLLGDSALYLCASSPLNHLRAVSYNEQFFGPGTRLTVL.